This T cell receptor beta chain came from a study of tumor-infiltrating lymphocytes in primary liver carcinoma. Study outcomes and limitations: Top-250-clone fractions were significantly higher in tumors than in blood (p = 0.039).

A constant-region primer served to make TCR beta cDNA from approximately 490 ng total RNA. TCR beta libraries came from three nested multiplex PCR rounds using slightly modified ARM-PCR. For around 11 cycles apiece, the opening two PCR rounds ran with TRBV1-TRBV30 forward primers and a C-beta reverse primer. Each CDR3 protein is one row after TCRdb ran MiXCR on the multiplex PCR reads. The sample lists tens of thousands of distinct CDR3 sequences; 69% were seen once. Turning to this clonotype: Antigen: not known. The junction does not match germline at one end; this may be a read error.

The study co-extracted DNA and RNA from about 19-30 mg of unsorted bulk tissue. This CDR3 has 15 residues. The germline gives CDR1 SGHAT, CDR2 FQNNGV. The receptor comes from a man in his forties with primary liver carcinoma and hepatitis B virus infection. Sample: tumor-adjacent normal liver tissue. The genes are TRBV11-2 and TRBJ1-5; 9 positions match TRBD1. Written as DNA, the CDR3 is TGTGCCAGCGGCCCGGACAGGGGTAGTAATCAGCCCCAGCAGTTT. Its translation: CASGPDRGSNQPQQF.